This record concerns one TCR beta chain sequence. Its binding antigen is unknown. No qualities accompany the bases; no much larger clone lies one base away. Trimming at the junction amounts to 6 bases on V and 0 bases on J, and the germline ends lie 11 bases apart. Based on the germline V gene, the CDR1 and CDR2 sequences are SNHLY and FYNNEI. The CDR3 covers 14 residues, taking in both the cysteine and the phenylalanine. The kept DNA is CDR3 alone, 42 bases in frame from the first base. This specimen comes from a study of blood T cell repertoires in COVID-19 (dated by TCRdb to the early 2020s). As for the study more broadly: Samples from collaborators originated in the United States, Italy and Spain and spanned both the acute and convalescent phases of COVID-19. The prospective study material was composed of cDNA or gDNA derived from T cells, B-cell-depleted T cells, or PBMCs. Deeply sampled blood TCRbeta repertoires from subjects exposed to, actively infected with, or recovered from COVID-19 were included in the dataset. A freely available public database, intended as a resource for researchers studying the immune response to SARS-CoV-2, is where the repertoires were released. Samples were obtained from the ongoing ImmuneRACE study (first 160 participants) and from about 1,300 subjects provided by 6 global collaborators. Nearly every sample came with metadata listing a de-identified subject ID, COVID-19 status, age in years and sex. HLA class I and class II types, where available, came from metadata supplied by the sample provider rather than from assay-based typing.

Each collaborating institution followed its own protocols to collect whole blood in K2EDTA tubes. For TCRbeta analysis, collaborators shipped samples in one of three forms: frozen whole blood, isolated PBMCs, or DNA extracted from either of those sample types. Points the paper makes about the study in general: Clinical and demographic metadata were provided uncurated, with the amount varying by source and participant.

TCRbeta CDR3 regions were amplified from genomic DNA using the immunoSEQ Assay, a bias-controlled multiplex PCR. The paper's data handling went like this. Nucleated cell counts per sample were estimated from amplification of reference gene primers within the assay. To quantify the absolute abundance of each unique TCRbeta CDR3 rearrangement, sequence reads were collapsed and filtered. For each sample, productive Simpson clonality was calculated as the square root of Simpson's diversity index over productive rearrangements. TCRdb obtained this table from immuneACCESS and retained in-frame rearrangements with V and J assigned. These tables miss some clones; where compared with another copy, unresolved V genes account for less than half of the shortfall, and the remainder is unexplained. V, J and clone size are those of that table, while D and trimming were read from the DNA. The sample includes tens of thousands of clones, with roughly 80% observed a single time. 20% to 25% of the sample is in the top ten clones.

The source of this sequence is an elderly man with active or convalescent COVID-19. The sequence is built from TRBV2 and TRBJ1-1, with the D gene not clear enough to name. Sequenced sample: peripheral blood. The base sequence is TGTGCCAGCAGCGAGGTTACCATGAACACTGAAGCTTTCTTT. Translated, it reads CASSEVTMNTEAFF.